This paragraph covers one T cell receptor beta chain sequence. These data originate in a study of cytomegalovirus exposure and HLA in healthy donors. The CDR3 has 14 amino acids. Germline V CDR1 and CDR2: SEHNR, FQNEAQ (reference sequence). Losses at the gene ends were 5 bases for V and 3 bases for J; bases not matched to a gene: 7. Both 60 Vbeta primers and 13 Jbeta primers went into the PCR. Measured with immunoSEQ multiplex PCR; TCRdb has only the in-frame clones, and not every one. The data hold about 130,000 clones, with approximately 82% observed a single time. The gene calls are TRBV7-9 and TRBJ2-7; 7 nucleotides line up with TRBD2. Sequenced: PBMCs. This TCR was recovered from a man aged 50-60 years in good health and CMV-seronegative. The CDR3 sequence: CASSPREARYEQYF. The CDR3 DNA reads as TGTGCCAGCAGCCCCCGGGAGGCCCGCTACGAGCAGTACTTC.